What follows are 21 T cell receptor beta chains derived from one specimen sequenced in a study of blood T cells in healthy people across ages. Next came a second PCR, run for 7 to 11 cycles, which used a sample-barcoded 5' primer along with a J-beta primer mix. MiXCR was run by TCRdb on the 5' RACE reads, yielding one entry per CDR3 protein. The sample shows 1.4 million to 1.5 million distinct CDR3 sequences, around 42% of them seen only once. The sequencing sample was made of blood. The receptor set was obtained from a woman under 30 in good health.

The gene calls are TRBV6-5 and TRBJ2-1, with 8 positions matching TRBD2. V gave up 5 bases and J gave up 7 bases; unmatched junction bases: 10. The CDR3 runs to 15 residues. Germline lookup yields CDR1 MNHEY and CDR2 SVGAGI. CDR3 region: CASSPLAEVRNEQFF. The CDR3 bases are TGTGCCAGCAGTCCACTAGCGGAAGTGCGTAATGAGCAGTTCTTC.

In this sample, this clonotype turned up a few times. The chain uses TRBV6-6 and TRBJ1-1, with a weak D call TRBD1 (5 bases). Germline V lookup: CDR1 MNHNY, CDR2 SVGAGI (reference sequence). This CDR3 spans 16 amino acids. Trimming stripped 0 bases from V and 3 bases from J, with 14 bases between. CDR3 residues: CASSYSNVRVDTEAFF. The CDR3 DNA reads TGTGCCAGCAGTTACTCGAACGTCAGGGTCGACACTGAAGCTTTCTTT.

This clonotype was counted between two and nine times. The CDR3 sequence is CASSSTTEQYF. The DNA of the CDR3 is TGTGCCAGCAGTTCAACTACGGAGCAGTACTTC. The V gene is TRBV12-3 or TRBV12-4, the J gene TRBJ2-4; D remains unclear. The CDR3 spans 11 residues. Trimming pared 4 bases from V and 13 bases from J, leaving 11 bases between.

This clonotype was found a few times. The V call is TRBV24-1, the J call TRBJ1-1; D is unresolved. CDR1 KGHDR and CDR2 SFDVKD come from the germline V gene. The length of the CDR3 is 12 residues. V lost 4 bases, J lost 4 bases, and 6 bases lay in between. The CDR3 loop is CATSDRSTEAFF. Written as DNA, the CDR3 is TGTGCCACCAGTGACCGGAGCACTGAAGCTTTCTTT.

As DNA, the CDR3 is TGCGCCAGCAGCTCGCGGTACTCGGGAGACTTGGGAACCGGGGAGCTGTTTTTT. It is translated as CASSSRYSGDLGTGELFF. The rearrangement uses TRBV5-1 and TRBJ2-2; D is perhaps TRBD2 (6 bases). Germline CDR1 and CDR2: SGHRS and YFSETQ. The CDR3 covers 18 residues. V dropped 3 bases and J dropped 5 bases, with 23 bases sitting between them.

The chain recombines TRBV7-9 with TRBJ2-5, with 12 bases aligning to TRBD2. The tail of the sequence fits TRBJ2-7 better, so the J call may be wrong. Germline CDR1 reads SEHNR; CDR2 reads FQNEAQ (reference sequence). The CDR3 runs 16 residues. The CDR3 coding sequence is TGTGCCAGCAGCCCCCCCTGGACTAGCGGGATCTACGAGCAGTACTTC. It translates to CASSPPWTSGIYEQYF.

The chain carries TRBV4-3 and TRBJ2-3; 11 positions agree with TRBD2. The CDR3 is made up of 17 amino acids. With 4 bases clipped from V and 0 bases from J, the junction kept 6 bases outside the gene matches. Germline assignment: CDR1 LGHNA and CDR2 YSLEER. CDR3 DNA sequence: TGCGCCAGCAGCCGGTCTAGCGGGGGGTCCAGCACAGATACGCAGTATTTT. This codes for CASSRSSGGSSTDTQYF.

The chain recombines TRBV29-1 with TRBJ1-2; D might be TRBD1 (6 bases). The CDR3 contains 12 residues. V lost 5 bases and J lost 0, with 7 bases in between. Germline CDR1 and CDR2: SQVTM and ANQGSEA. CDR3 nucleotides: TGCAGCGTTAGGACAGCTAACTATGGCTACACCTTC. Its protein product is CSVRTANYGYTF.

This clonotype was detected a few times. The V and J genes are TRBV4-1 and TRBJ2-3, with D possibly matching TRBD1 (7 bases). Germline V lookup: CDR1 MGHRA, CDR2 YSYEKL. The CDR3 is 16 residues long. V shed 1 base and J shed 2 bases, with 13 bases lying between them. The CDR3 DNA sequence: TGCGCCAGCAGCCAAGCAGGGGGGAGTCTCACAGATACGCAGTATTTT. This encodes CASSQAGGSLTDTQYF.

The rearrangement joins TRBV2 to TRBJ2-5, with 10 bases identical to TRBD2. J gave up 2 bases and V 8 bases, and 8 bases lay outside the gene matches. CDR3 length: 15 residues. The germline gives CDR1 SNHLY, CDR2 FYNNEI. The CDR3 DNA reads TGTGCCAGCTCCCTAGCGGGGGTTCGACAAGAGACCCAGTACTTC. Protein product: CASSLAGVRQETQYF.

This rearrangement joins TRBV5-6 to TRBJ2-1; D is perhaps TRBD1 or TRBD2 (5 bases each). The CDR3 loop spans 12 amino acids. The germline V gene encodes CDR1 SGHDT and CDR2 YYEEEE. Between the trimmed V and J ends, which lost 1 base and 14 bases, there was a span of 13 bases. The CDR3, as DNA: TGTGCCAGCAGCTTGAGACCCCTGGGGGAGTTCTTC. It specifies CASSLRPLGEFF.

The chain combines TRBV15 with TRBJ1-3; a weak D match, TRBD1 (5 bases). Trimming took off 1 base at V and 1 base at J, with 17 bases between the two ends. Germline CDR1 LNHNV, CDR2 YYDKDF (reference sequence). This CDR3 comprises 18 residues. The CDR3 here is CATSRVRQGQRSGNTIYF. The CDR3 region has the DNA TGTGCCACCAGCAGAGTTCGGCAGGGCCAAAGATCTGGAAACACCATATATTTT.

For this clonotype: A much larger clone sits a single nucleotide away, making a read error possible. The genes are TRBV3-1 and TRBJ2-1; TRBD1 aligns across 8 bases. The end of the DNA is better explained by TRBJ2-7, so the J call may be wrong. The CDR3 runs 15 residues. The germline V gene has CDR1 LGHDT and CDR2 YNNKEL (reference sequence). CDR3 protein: CASSQQQGVYNEQYF. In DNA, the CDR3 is TGTGCCAGCAGCCAGCAACAGGGGGTCTACAATGAGCAGTACTTC.

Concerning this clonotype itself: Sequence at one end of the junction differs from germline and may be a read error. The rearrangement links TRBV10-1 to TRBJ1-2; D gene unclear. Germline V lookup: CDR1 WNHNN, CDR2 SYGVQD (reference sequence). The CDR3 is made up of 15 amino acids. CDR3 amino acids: CASSEEQFSNHGYTF. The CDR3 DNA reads TGCGCCAGCAGTGAGGAACAGTTTTCTAACCATGGCTACACCTTC.

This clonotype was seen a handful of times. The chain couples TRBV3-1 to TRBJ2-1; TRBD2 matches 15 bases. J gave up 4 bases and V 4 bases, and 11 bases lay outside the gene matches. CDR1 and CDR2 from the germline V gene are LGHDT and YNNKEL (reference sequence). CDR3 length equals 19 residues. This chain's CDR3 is CASSPLGTSGRPKYNEQFF. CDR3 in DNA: TGTGCCAGCAGCCCCCTCGGGACTAGCGGGAGGCCGAAATACAATGAGCAGTTCTTC.

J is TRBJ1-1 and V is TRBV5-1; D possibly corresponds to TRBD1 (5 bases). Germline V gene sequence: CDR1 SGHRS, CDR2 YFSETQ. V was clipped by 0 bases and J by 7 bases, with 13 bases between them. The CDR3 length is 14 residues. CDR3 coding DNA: TGCGCCAGCAGCTTGGGGGGGATCCCCCTTGAAGCTTTCTTT. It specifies CASSLGGIPLEAFF.

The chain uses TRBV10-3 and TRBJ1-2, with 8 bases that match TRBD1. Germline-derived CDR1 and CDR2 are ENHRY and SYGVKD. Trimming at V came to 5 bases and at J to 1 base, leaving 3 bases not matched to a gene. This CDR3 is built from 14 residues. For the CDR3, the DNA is TGTGCCATCAGTACCACAGGGGGTAACTATGGCTACACCTTC. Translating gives CAISTTGGNYGYTF.

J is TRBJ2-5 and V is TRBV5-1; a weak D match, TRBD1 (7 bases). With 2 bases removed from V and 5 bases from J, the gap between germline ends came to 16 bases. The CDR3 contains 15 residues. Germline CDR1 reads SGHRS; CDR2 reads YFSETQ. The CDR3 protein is CASSLSTQGRETQYF. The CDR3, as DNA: TGCGCCAGCAGCTTATCGACACAGGGGAGGGAGACCCAGTACTTC.

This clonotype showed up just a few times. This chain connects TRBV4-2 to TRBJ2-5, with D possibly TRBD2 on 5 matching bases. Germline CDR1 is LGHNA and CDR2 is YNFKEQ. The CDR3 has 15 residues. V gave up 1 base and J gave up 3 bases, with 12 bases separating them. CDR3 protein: CASSQGVSGEETQYF. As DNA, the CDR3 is TGTGCCAGCAGCCAAGGTGTCAGCGGAGAAGAGACCCAGTACTTC.

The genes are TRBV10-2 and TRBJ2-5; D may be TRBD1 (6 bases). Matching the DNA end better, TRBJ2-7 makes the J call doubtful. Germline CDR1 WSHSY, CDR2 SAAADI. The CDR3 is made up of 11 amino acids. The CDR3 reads CASLDRTEQYF. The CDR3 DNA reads TGCGCCAGCTTAGACAGGACCGAGCAGTACTTC.

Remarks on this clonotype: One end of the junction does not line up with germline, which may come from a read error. The CDR3 DNA reads as TGTGTCAGCAGCCAAGATTCCGGGGATCAGCCCCAGCATTTT. Encoded protein: CVSSQDSGDQPQHF. V is TRBV3-1 and J is TRBJ1-5, with unresolved D. Germline V gives CDR1 LGHDT, CDR2 YNNKEL (reference sequence). This CDR3 has 14 amino acids.